The TCR beta chain under discussion was sequenced for a study of blood T cell repertoires in COVID-19. At the level of the study: From T cells, B-cell-depleted T cells, or PBMCs came the material, which was cDNA or gDNA.

This clone occurred a few times. Germline V gene sequence: CDR1 SEHNR, CDR2 FQNEAQ (reference sequence). The CDR3 runs to 17 residues. V trimming: 2 bases; J trimming: 4 bases; junction bases outside the gene matches: 7. Method: immunoSEQ multiplex PCR; TCRdb's copy keeps in-frame clones and lacks some. The repertoire consists of over 200,000 clones, with roughly 80% occurring once and the leading ten covering approximately 5.4%. This sequence was found in a human donor in a cohort sampled during active COVID-19. The chain has TRBV7-9 and TRBJ2-2; 10 nucleotides match TRBD2. Sequenced material: peripheral blood. Here the CDR3 DNA reads TGTGCCAGCAGCTTACGGGCTAGCGGGAGCATCACCGGGGAGCTGTTTTTT. Its translation: CASSLRASGSITGELFF.